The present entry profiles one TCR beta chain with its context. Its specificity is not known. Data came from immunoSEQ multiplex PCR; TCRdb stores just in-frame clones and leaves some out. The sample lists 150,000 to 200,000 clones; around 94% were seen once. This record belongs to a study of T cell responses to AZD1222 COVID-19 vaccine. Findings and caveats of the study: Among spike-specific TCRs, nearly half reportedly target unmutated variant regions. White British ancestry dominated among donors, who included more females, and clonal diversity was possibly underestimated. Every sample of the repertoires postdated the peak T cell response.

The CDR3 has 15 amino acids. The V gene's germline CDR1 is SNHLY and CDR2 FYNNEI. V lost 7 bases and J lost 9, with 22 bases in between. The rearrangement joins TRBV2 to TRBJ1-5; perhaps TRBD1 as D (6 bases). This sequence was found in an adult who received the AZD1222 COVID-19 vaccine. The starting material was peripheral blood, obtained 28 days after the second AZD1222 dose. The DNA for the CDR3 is TGTGCCAGCACTCCAGAGGGGGGCAGTTTGTCGCCCCAGCATTTT. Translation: CASTPEGGSLSPQHF.